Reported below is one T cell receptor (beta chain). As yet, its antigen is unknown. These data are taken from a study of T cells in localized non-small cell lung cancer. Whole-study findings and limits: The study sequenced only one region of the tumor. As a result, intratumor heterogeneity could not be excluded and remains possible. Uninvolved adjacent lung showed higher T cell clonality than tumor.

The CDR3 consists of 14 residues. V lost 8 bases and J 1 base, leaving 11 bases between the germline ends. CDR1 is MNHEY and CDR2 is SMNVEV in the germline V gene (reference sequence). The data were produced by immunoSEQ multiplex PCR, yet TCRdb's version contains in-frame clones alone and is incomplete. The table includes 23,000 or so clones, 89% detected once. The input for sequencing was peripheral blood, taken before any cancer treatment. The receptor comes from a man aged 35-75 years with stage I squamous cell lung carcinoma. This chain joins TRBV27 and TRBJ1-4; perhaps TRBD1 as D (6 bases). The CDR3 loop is CASGLQGTNEKLFF. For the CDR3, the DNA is TGTGCCAGCGGATTACAGGGAACTAATGAAAAACTGTTTTTT.